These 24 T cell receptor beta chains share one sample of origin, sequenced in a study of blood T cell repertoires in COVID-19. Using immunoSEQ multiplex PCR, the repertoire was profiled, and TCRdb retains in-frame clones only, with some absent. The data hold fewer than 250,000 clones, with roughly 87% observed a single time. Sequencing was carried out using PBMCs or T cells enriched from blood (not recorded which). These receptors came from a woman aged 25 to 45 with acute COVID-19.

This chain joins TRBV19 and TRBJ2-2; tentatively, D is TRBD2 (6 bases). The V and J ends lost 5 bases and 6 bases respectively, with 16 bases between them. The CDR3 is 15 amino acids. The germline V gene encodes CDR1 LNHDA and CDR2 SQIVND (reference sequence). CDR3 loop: CASSPRDLGAGELFF. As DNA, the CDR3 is TGTGCCAGTAGTCCCAGGGACTTAGGGGCCGGGGAGCTGTTTTTT.

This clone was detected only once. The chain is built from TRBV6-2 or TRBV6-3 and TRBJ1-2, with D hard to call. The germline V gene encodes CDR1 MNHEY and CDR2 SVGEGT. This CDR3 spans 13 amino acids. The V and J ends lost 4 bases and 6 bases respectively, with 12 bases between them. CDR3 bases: TGTGCCAGCAGTTCCCAAGTAACTAATGGCTACACCTTC. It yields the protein CASSSQVTNGYTF.

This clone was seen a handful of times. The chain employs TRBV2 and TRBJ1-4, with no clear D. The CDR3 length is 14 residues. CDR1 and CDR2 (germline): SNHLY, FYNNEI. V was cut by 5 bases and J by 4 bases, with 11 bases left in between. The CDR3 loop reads CASSPDRSNEKLFF. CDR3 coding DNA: TGTGCCAGCAGTCCCGACCGGAGTAATGAAAAACTGTTTTTT. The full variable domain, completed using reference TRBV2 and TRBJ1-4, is EPEVTQTPSHQVTQMGQEVILRCVPISNHLYFYWYRQILGQKVEFLVSFYNNEISEKSEIFDDQFSVERPDGSNFTLKIRSTKLEDSAMYFCASSPDRSNEKLFFGSGTQLSVL.

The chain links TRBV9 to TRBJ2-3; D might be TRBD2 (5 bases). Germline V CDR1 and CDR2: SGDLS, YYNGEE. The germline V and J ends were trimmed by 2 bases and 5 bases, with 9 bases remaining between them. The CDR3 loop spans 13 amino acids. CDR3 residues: CASSVTSKDTQYF. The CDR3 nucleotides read TGTGCCAGCAGCGTTACTAGTAAAGATACGCAGTATTTT.

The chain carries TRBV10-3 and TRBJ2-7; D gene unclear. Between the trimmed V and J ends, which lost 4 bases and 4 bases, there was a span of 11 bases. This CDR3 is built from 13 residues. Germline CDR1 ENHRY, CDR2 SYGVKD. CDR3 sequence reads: CAISGSPEYEQYF. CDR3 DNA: TGTGCCATCAGTGGGAGTCCCGAGTACGAGCAGTACTTC.

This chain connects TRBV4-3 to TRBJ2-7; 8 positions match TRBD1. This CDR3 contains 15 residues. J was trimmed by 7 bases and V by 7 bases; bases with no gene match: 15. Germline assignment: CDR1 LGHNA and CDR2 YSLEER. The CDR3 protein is CASKASTDRVGEQYF. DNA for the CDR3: TGCGCCAGCAAGGCCTCCACGGACAGGGTGGGTGAGCAGTACTTC.

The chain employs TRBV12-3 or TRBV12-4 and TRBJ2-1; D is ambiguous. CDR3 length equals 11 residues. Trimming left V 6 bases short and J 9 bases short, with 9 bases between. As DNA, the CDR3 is TGTGCCAGCAGCCCTAGTTCTGAGCAGTTCTTC. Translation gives CASSPSSEQFF.

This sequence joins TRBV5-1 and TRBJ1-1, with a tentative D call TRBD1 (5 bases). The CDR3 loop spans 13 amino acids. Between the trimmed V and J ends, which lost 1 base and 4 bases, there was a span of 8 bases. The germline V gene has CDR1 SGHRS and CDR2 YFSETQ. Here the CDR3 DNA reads TGCGCCAGCAGCTTGTTCGGGGGCACTGAAGCTTTCTTT. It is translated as CASSLFGGTEAFF.

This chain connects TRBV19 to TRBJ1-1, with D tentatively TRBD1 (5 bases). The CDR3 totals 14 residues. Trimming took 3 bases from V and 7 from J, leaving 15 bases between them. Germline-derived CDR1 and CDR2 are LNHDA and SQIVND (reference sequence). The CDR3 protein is CASSMFSGGGEAFF. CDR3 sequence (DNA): TGTGCCAGTAGTATGTTCAGTGGGGGGGGTGAAGCTTTCTTT.

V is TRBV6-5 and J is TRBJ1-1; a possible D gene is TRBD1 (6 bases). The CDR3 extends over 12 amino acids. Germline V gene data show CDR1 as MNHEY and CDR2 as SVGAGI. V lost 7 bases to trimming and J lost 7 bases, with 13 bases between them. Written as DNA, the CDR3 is TGTGCCAGCACCCTGGACAGCGATGAAGCTTTCTTT. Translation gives CASTLDSDEAFF.

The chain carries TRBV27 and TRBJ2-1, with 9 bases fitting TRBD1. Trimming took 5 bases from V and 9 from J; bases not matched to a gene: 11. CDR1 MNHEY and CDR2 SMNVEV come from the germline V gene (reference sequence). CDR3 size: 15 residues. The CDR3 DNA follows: TGTGCCAGCAGTCCTAGGGGACAGGGTTTCGGTGAGCAGTTCTTC. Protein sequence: CASSPRGQGFGEQFF.

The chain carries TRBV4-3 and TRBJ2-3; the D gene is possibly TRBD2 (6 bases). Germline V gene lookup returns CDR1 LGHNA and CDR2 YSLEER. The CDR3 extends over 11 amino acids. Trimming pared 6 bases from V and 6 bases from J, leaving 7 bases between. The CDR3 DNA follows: TGCGCCAGCAGGGGGAGGGATACGCAGTATTTT. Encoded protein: CASRGRDTQYF.

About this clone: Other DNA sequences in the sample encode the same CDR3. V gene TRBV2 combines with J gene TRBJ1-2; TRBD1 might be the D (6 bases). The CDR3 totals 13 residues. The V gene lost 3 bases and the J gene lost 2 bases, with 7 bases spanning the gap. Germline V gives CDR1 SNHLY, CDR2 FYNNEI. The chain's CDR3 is CASSETGNYGYTF. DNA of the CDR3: TGTGCCAGCAGTGAGACAGGCAACTATGGCTACACCTTC.

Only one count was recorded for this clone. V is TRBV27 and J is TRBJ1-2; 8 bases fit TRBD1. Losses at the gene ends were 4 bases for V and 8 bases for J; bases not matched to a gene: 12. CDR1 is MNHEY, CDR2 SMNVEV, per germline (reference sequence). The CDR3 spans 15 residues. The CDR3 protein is CASSSWDRPFPGYTF. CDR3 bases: TGTGCCAGCAGTTCCTGGGACAGGCCCTTCCCAGGCTACACCTTC.

The CDR3 loop is CASSPLGVFGETQYF. The CDR3 DNA follows: TGCGCCAGCAGCCCACTTGGAGTTTTCGGAGAGACCCAGTACTTC. The rearrangement links TRBV4-3 to TRBJ2-5; no firm D call. CDR1 and CDR2 from the germline V gene are LGHNA and YSLEER. V was clipped by 4 bases and J by 4 bases, with 16 bases between them. The CDR3 is 15 residues long.

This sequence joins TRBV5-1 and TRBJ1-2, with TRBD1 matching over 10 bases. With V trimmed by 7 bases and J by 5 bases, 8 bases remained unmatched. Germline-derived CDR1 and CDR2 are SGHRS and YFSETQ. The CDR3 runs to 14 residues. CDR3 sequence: CASQLGQGTYGYTF. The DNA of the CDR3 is TGCGCCAGCCAATTGGGACAGGGGACATATGGCTACACCTTC.

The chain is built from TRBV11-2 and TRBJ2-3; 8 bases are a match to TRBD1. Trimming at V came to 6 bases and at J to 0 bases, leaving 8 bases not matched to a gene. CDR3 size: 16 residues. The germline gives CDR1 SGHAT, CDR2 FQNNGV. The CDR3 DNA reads TGTGCCAGCAGTTCAGACAGGGGCAGTAGCACAGATACGCAGTATTTT. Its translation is CASSSDRGSSTDTQYF. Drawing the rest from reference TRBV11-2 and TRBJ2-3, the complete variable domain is EAGVAQSPRYKIIEKRQSVAFWCNPISGHATLYWYQQILGQGPKLLIQFQNNGVVDDSQLPKDRFSAERLKGVDSTLKIQPAKLEDSAVYLCASSSDRGSSTDTQYFGPGTRLTVL.

CDR3: CASSDQGFDLFYGYTF. DNA for the CDR3: TGTGCCAGCAGTGACCAGGGGTTTGACCTTTTCTATGGCTACACCTTC. This chain uses TRBV6-1 with TRBJ1-2; perhaps TRBD1 as D (6 bases). The V and J ends lost 3 bases and 4 bases respectively, with 18 bases between them. This CDR3 contains 16 residues. Germline-derived CDR1 and CDR2 are MNHNS and SASEGT.

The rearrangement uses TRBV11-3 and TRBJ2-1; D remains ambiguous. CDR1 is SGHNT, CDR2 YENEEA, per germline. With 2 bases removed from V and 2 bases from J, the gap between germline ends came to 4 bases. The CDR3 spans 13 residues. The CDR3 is CASSLTAYNEQFF. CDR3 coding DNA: TGTGCCAGCAGCTTAACAGCCTACAATGAGCAGTTCTTC.

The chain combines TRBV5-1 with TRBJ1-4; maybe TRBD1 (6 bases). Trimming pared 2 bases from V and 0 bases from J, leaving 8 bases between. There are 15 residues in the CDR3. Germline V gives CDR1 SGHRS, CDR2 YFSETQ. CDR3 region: CASSFGQSTNEKLFF. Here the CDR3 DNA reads TGCGCCAGCAGCTTTGGACAGTCAACTAATGAAAAACTGTTTTTT. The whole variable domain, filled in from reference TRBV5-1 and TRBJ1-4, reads KAGVTQTPRYLIKTRGQQVTLSCSPISGHRSVSWYQQTPGQGLQFLFEYFSETQRNKGNFPGRFSGRQFSNSRSEMNVSTLELGDSALYLCASSFGQSTNEKLFFGSGTQLSVL.

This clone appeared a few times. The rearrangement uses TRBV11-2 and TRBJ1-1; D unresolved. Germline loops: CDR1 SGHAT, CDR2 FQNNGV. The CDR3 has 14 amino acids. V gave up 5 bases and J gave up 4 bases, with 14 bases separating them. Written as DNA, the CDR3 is TGTGCCAGCAGCCGGAGGGCGGGTGGCACTGAAGCTTTCTTT. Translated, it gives CASSRRAGGTEAFF.

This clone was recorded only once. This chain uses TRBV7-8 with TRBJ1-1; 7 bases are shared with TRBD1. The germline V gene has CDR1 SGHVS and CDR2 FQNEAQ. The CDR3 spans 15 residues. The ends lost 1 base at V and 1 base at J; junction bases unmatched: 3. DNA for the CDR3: TGTGCCAGCAGCTTAGTACGGACAGGGAACACTGAAGCTTTCTTT. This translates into CASSLVRTGNTEAFF.

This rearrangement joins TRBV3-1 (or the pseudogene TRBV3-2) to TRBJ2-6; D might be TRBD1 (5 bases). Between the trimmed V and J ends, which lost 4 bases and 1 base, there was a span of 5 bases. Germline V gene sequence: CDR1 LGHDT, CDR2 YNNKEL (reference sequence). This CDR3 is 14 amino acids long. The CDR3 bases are TGTGCCAGCAGCCCAGGGTCTGGGGCCAACGTCCTGACTTTC. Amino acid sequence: CASSPGSGANVLTF.

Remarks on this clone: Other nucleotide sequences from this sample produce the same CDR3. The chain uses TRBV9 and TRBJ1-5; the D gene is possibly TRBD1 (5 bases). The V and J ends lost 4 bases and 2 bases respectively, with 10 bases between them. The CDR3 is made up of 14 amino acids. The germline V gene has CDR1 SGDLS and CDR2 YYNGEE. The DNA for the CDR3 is TGTGCCAGCAGCCTTACAGGCGGCAATCAGCCCCAGCATTTT. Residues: CASSLTGGNQPQHF.